The 24 T cell receptor beta chains given below trace back to one sample, sequenced in a study of blood T cells in healthy people across ages. For the second PCR, which ran for about 6 to 11 cycles, a sample-barcoded 5' primer and a J-beta primer mix were used. TCRdb re-analysed the 5' RACE reads in MiXCR, keeping a single row per CDR3 protein. In the table there are about a million distinct CDR3 sequences, roughly 50% of which are singletons. Sequences were obtained from blood. The receptors shown here come from a man aged 30 to 45 in good health.

In its sample, this clonotype was seen a few times. The chain recombines TRBV4-3 with TRBJ2-1; TRBD2 aligns across 10 bases. The germline gives CDR1 LGHNA, CDR2 YSLEER. Germline trimming cut 0 bases from V and 10 bases from J; bases unmatched to any gene: 9. The CDR3 totals 16 residues. The DNA for the CDR3 is TGCGCCAGCAGCCAAGATTTGGGGCTAGCGGGGGACGAGCAGTTCTTC. Translating it yields CASSQDLGLAGDEQFF.

This clonotype was detected a few times. This chain's CDR3 is CASSLAFRGDSSTDTQYF. The CDR3 region has the DNA TGCGCCAGCAGCTTGGCCTTCCGGGGGGATTCTAGCACAGATACGCAGTATTTT. V is TRBV5-1 and J is TRBJ2-3, with 7 positions matching TRBD2. Trimming took 0 bases from V and 0 from J; bases not matched to a gene: 10. There are 18 residues in the CDR3. Germline CDR1 SGHRS, CDR2 YFSETQ.

In regard to this clonotype: The missing conserved phenylalanine or tryptophan at the end of this CDR3 makes a read error likely. The chain combines TRBV12-5 with TRBJ2-7; D gene unclear. The end of the DNA aligns better with TRBJ2-5, so the J call may be wrong. Germline CDR1 is LGHNT and CDR2 is FRNRAP. The CDR3 extends over 12 amino acids. This CDR3 is CASGPREETQYL. In DNA form, the CDR3 reads TGTGCTAGTGGTCCGCGTGAGGAGACCCAGTACTTA.

As to this clonotype: At one end, the junction sequence differs from germline, possibly due to a read error. This chain connects TRBV6-2 or TRBV6-3 to TRBJ1-1; D may be TRBD1 (5 bases). The CDR3 sequence is 15 residues long. Germline CDR1 MNHEY, CDR2 SVGEGT. The DNA for the CDR3 is TGTGCCTGCAGTTACAGGCCTTTCCAGCAGGGTGAAGCTTTCTTT. It codes for CACSYRPFQQGEAFF.

This clonotype was detected a few times. This chain joins TRBV12-3 or TRBV12-4 and TRBJ1-2; tentatively, D is TRBD1 (5 bases). The length of the CDR3 is 13 residues. Trimming shortened V by 4 bases and J by 3 bases, and 9 bases separated the two germline ends. The CDR3 loop is CASSSKQDYGYTF. CDR3 DNA sequence: TGTGCCAGCAGTTCGAAACAGGACTATGGCTACACCTTC.

This rearrangement joins TRBV6-5 to TRBJ2-7; tentative D call: TRBD2 (5 bases). From germline, CDR1 is MNHEY and CDR2 SVGAGI. The CDR3 runs to 14 residues. With 5 bases removed from V and 3 bases from J, the gap between germline ends came to 14 bases. This CDR3 is CASSDDGELYEQYF. CDR3 nucleotides: TGTGCCAGCAGTGACGACGGGGAACTCTACGAGCAGTACTTC.

The gene calls are TRBV28 and TRBJ2-5; TRBD2 might be the D (6 bases). V lost 6 bases and J lost 5, with 19 bases in between. CDR1 is MDHEN, CDR2 SYDVKM, per germline. The CDR3 totals 15 residues. The CDR3 region has the DNA TGTGCCAGCAGCCCTACCAACCTAGCGACTGAGACCCAGTACTTC. It is translated as CASSPTNLATETQYF.

The chain links TRBV6-2 or TRBV6-3 to TRBJ2-5, with 10 bases aligning to TRBD1. Trimming removed 3 bases from V and 5 bases from J; junction bases left unmatched: 6. CDR3 length equals 15 residues. Per the germline V gene, CDR1 is MNHEY and CDR2 is SVGEGT. The CDR3 sequence is CASSYSDRGMETQYF. The CDR3 DNA is TGTGCCAGCAGTTATTCGGACAGGGGGATGGAGACCCAGTACTTC.

The chain is built from TRBV4-3 and TRBJ1-6; 9 nucleotides align to TRBD1. From germline, CDR1 is LGHNA and CDR2 YSLEER. V shed 4 bases, J shed 10 bases, and the junction held 8 bases outside the gene matches. This CDR3 is built from 15 residues. This CDR3 reads CASSRWDRADSPLHF. The CDR3, as DNA: TGCGCCAGCAGCCGCTGGGACAGGGCTGACTCACCCCTCCACTTT.

As concerns this clonotype: This may stem from a read error, because a much larger clone lies one nucleotide away. The chain couples TRBV29-1 to TRBJ2-5; TRBD2 might be the D (5 bases). Judging by the DNA end, TRBJ2-7 fits better; the J call may be wrong. Germline V lookup: CDR1 SQVTM, CDR2 ANQGSEA. The CDR3 extends over 11 amino acids. As DNA, the CDR3 is TGCAGCGGTGAAGAGGGATACGAGCAGTACTTC. Amino acids: CSGEEGYEQYF.

The rearrangement links TRBV14 to TRBJ1-2, with D unclear. The germline V and J ends were trimmed by 8 bases and 1 base, with 11 bases remaining between them. The CDR3 sequence is 13 residues long. The germline V gene has CDR1 SGHDN and CDR2 FVKESK. The CDR3 spells CASDPRINYGYTF. CDR3 coding DNA: TGTGCCAGCGACCCCAGGATTAACTATGGCTACACCTTC.

The rearrangement links TRBV30 to TRBJ2-5; D not certain. The J call may be mistaken, given a closer DNA end match to TRBJ2-7. This CDR3 contains 13 residues. Germline V gene sequence: CDR1 GTSNPN, CDR2 SVGIG (reference sequence). The chain's CDR3 is CAWRRTDTYEQYF. CDR3 sequence (DNA): TGTGCCTGGAGAAGGACCGACACCTACGAGCAGTACTTC.

The sample holds a few counts of this clonotype. V usage is TRBV6-5 and J usage is TRBJ2-3, with 8 bases matching TRBD2. J lost 1 base, V lost 11 bases, and 8 bases had no gene match. CDR1 is MNHEY and CDR2 is SVGAGI in the germline V gene. This CDR3 is 14 amino acids long. CDR3 loop: CAVAGGARTDTQYF. The CDR3 DNA reads as TGTGCCGTCGCCGGGGGGGCGCGCACAGATACGCAGTATTTT.

The chain employs TRBV28 and TRBJ1-6, with D hard to call. V dropped 4 bases and J dropped 7 bases, with 11 bases sitting between them. Germline-derived CDR1 and CDR2 are MDHEN and SYDVKM. The CDR3 length is 14 residues. CDR3 sequence reads: CASSSSAENSPLHF. The CDR3 DNA reads TGTGCCAGCAGTTCCTCAGCAGAGAATTCACCCCTCCACTTT.

This clonotype was found once. This chain uses TRBV2 with TRBJ1-1, with D perhaps matching TRBD1 (6 bases). This CDR3 is 14 amino acids long. Trimming cost V 6 bases and J 4 bases, with 15 bases left between them. The germline V gene encodes CDR1 SNHLY and CDR2 FYNNEI. This CDR3 reads CASRRDTRGTEAFF. CDR3 DNA: TGTGCCAGCAGGAGGGACACCCGAGGCACTGAAGCTTTCTTT.

The rearrangement joins TRBV6-5 to TRBJ2-2; 12 bases align to TRBD2. Germline V gene lookup returns CDR1 MNHEY and CDR2 SVGAGI. The CDR3 has 15 amino acids. V trimming: 6 bases; J trimming: 5 bases; junction bases outside the gene matches: 4. CDR3 loop: CASRLAGGRTGELFF. In nucleotides, the CDR3 is TGTGCCAGCAGGCTAGCGGGGGGGCGAACCGGGGAGCTGTTTTTT.

The rearrangement joins TRBV7-9 to TRBJ1-1; D gene ambiguous. Trimming left V 1 base short and J 0 bases short, with 9 bases between. Germline CDR1 reads SEHNR; CDR2 reads FQNEAQ (reference sequence). The CDR3 loop spans 15 amino acids. The CDR3 DNA is TGTGCCAGCAGCTTAGTCAGACCAATGAACACTGAAGCTTTCTTT. It encodes CASSLVRPMNTEAFF. Combining the CDR3 with reference TRBV7-9 and TRBJ1-1 gives the whole variable domain DTGVSQNPRHKITKRGQNVTFRCDPISEHNRLYWYRQTLGQGPEFLTYFQNEAQLEKSRLLSDRFSAERPKGSFSTLEIQRTEQGDSAMYLCASSLVRPMNTEAFFGQGTRLTVV.

The chain couples TRBV6-5 to TRBJ2-7, with TRBD2 as a possible D gene (6 bases). The CDR3 length is 15 residues. Germline CDR1 reads MNHEY; CDR2 reads SVGAGI. V lost 6 bases and J 7 bases, leaving 22 bases between the germline ends. In nucleotides, the CDR3 is TGTGCCAGCAGCTTCGTCTTGGGAGGCGCCGATGAGCAGTACTTC. Translating gives CASSFVLGGADEQYF.

This clonotype was counted at least ten times. This chain uses TRBV29-1 with TRBJ2-3; maybe TRBD2 (5 bases). Trimming left V 7 bases short and J 0 bases short, with 14 bases between. The CDR3 sequence is 14 residues long. Per the germline V gene, CDR1 is SQVTM and CDR2 is ANQGSEA. The CDR3, as DNA: TGCAGCGCAAGTCTAGCCGCTAGCACAGATACGCAGTATTTT. Translating it yields CSASLAASTDTQYF.

This chain connects TRBV12-3 or TRBV12-4 to TRBJ1-4; D not resolved. The CDR3 has 14 amino acids. The ends were cut back, 3 bases at V and 5 bases at J, with 10 bases in the middle. CDR3 sequence reads: CASSFGLQNEKLFF. The DNA of the CDR3 is TGTGCCAGCAGTTTTGGTCTGCAGAATGAAAAACTGTTTTTT.

The V and J genes are TRBV20-1 and TRBJ2-1, with 10 bases aligning to TRBD2. Germline loops: CDR1 DFQATT, CDR2 SNEGSKA (reference sequence). The CDR3 loop spans 14 amino acids. Germline trimming cut 2 bases from V and 7 bases from J; bases unmatched to any gene: 5. The CDR3 coding sequence is TGCAGTGCTAGACGGACTAGCGGAAAGAATGAGCAGTTCTTC. Translation: CSARRTSGKNEQFF.

The DNA of the CDR3 is TGTGCCAGCAGTTACGACGAGGCGCCTAATGAAAAACTGTTTTTT. Translation gives CASSYDEAPNEKLFF. This chain uses TRBV6-2 or TRBV6-3 with TRBJ1-4; the D is unclear. The CDR3 has 15 amino acids. Germline CDR1 MNHEY, CDR2 SVGEGT. V dropped 2 bases and J dropped 3 bases, with 10 bases sitting between them.

This clonotype has a handful of counts. The chain joins TRBV7-2 to TRBJ2-3, with D perhaps matching TRBD1 or TRBD2 (5 bases each). The CDR3 loop spans 18 amino acids. V lost 3 bases and J lost 0, with 19 bases in between. CDR1 is SGHTA and CDR2 is FQGNSA in the germline V gene. DNA for the CDR3: TGTGCCAGCAGCTTCTCGGGACCAACGTCTTCTAGCACAGATACGCAGTATTTT. Translation gives CASSFSGPTSSSTDTQYF.

The chain employs TRBV4-1 and TRBJ2-1, with 8 nucleotides matching TRBD1. Looked up from germline, CDR1 is MGHRA and CDR2 is YSYEKL. V dropped 6 bases and J dropped 5; count of bases not matched to a gene: 6. The CDR3 contains 14 residues. The CDR3 loop is CASRQTGEHNEQFF. The CDR3 nucleotides read TGCGCCAGCAGGCAGACAGGGGAGCACAATGAGCAGTTCTTC.